This T cell receptor (beta chain) was identified in a study of T-cell reconstitution after alpha-beta-depleted transplantation in children. General observations from the study: At around two months after transplant, the alpha-beta T cells were reportedly derived from several hundred expanded clones that came from non-depleted graft cells. Surviving recipient T cells and thymic progenitors underlay high day-60 TCRbeta diversity in some patients.

Trimming took 4 bases from V and 2 from J, leaving 12 bases between them. This CDR3 spans 15 amino acids. Germline loops: CDR1 LNHNV, CDR2 YYDKDF (reference sequence). This clonotype was counted ten times or more. Its antigen is not identified. Unique molecular identifiers tagged the TCRbeta library. From the PCR reads, TCRdb called clonotypes with MiXCR, one entry per CDR3 protein. Found here are tens of thousands of distinct CDR3 sequences, 4.9% of them singletons; the top ten hold approximately 17%. This clonotype was sampled from a boy in the first two years of life who had a stem cell transplant for acute myeloid leukemia, so the T cells may come from the graft donor. The chain recombines TRBV15 with TRBJ2-1; D possibly corresponds to TRBD2 (5 bases). Sequencing was performed on PBMCs, mostly from graft donor cells, taken 180 days after TCRalphabeta/CD19-depleted stem cell transplant. Written as DNA, the CDR3 is TGTGCCACCAGCACTTTACTAGGCCCCTACAATGAGCAGTTCTTC. Amino acids: CATSTLLGPYNEQFF.